The sequence of this T cell receptor (beta chain) was determined in a study of blood T cell repertoires in COVID-19. Patients in Seattle were enrolled during active infection, then followed longitudinally. As processed by the authors: Estimated nucleated cell counts came from reference gene primer amplification. The method was immunoSEQ multiplex PCR; TCRdb's version includes in-frame clones alone and lacks a portion of them. V and J calls and clone size are as listed in that table; D and trimming were resolved from the DNA. This repertoire shows roughly 88,000 clones, roughly 85% found once; its top ten account for around 17%. Germline lookup yields CDR1 LNHNV and CDR2 YYDKDF (reference sequence). V gave up 0 bases and J gave up 7 bases, with 16 bases separating them. This CDR3 contains 17 residues.

The gene calls are TRBV15 and TRBJ1-6, with D tentatively TRBD1 (5 bases). Input material: peripheral blood. This clonotype originated in a woman aged 60-75 years with COVID-19, enrolled during active disease. The CDR3 DNA sequence: TGTGCCACCAGCAGAGATTTTGGCAGGGCCTCGAATTCACCCCTCCACTTT. Protein product: CATSRDFGRASNSPLHF.